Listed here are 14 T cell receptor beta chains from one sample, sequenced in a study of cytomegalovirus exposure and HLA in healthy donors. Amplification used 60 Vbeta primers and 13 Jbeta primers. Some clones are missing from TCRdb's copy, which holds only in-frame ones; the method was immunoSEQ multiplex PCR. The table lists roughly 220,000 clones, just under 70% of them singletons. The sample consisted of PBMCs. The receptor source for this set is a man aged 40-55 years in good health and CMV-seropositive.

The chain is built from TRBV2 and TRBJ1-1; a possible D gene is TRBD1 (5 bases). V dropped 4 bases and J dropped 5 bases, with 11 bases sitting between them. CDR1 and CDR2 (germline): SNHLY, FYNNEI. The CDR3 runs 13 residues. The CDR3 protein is CASSVGRETEAFF. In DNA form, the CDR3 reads TGTGCCAGCAGTGTTGGCAGGGAAACTGAAGCTTTCTTT.

The CDR3 DNA follows: TGTGCCAGTAGATTAGGACAGGCCTTAAATCAGCCCCAGCATTTT. Translated: CASRLGQALNQPQHF. The chain combines TRBV19 with TRBJ1-5; 7 nucleotides line up with TRBD1. The CDR3 has 15 residues. With V trimmed by 6 bases and J by 4 bases, 9 bases remained unmatched. Germline V gene data show CDR1 as LNHDA and CDR2 as SQIVND (reference sequence).

This chain's CDR3 is CASGYGTGYNGYTF. The CDR3 region has the DNA TGTGCCAGCGGTTACGGGACAGGGTATAATGGCTACACCTTC. This chain uses TRBV19 with TRBJ1-2; 9 nucleotides match TRBD1. The CDR3 has 14 residues. In germline, CDR1 is LNHDA, CDR2 SQIVND (reference sequence). Unmatched junction bases numbered 11, after V lost 9 bases and J lost 6 bases.

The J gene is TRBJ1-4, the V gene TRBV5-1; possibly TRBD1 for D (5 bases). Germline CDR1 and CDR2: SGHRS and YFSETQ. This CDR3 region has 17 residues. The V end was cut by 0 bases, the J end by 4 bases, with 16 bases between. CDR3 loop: CASSLAPSGGFNEKLFF. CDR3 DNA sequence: TGCGCCAGCAGCTTGGCCCCTTCCGGGGGATTTAATGAAAAACTGTTTTTT. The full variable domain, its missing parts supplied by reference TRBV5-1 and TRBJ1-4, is KAGVTQTPRYLIKTRGQQVTLSCSPISGHRSVSWYQQTPGQGLQFLFEYFSETQRNKGNFPGRFSGRQFSNSRSEMNVSTLELGDSALYLCASSLAPSGGFNEKLFFGSGTQLSVL.

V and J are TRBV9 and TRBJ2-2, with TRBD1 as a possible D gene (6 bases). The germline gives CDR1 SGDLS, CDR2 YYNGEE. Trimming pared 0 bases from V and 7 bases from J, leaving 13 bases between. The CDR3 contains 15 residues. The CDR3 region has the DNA TGTGCCAGCAGCGTAGGAGGGGACAAGATCGGGGAGCTGTTTTTT. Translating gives CASSVGGDKIGELFF.

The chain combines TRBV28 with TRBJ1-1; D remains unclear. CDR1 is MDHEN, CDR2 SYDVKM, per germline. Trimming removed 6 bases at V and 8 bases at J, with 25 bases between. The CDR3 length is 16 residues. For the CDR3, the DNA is TGTGCCAGCAGCCCTCCTCTACAGCCACACCCCACCGAAGCTTTCTTT. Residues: CASSPPLQPHPTEAFF.

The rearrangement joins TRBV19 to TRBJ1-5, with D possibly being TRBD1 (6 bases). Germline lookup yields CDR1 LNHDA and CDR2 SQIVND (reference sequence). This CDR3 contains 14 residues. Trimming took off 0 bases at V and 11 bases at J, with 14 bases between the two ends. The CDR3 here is CASSIEITGTAQHF. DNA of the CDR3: TGTGCCAGTAGTATAGAGATTACAGGGACGGCCCAGCATTTT.

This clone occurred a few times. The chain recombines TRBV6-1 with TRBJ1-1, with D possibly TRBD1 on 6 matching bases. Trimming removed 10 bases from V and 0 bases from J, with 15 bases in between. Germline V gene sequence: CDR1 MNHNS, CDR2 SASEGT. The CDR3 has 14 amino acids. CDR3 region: CATLDGGLNTEAFF. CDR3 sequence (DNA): TGTGCCACCCTGGACGGGGGGCTGAACACTGAAGCTTTCTTT.

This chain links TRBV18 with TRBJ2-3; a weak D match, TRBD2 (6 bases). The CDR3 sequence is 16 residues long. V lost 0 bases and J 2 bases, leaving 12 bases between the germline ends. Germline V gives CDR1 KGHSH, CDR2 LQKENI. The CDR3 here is CASSPPLGGDTDTQYF. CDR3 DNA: TGTGCCAGCTCACCACCTTTGGGCGGGGACACAGATACGCAGTATTTT.

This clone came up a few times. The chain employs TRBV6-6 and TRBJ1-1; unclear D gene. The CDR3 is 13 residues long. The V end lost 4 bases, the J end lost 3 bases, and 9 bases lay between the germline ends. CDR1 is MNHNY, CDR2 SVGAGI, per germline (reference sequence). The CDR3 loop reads CASSLTQYTEAFF. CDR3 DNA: TGTGCCAGCAGTTTAACACAGTACACTGAAGCTTTCTTT.

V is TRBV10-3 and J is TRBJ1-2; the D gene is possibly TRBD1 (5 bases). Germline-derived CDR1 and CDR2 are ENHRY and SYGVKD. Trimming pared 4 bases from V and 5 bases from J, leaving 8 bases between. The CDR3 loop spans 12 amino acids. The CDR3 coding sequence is TGTGCCATCAGTGTGACAGCGTATGGCTACACCTTC. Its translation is CAISVTAYGYTF.

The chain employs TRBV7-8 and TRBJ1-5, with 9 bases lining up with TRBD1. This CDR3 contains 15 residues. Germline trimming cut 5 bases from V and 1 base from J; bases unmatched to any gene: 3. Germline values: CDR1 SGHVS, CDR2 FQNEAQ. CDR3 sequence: CASSDGQGSNQPQHF. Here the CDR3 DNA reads TGTGCCAGCAGCGACGGACAGGGGAGCAATCAGCCCCAGCATTTT.

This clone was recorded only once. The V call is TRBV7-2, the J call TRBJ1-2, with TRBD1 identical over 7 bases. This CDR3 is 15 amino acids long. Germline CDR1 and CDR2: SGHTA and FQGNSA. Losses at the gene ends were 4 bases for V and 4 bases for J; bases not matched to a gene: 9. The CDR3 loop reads CASSSRDRAAYGYTF. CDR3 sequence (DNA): TGTGCCAGCAGCTCGCGTGACAGGGCAGCCTATGGCTACACCTTC.

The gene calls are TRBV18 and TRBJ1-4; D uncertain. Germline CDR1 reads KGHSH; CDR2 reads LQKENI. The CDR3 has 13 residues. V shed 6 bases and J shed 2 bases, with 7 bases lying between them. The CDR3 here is CASSQATNEKLFF. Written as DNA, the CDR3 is TGTGCCAGCTCCCAGGCCACTAATGAAAAACTGTTTTTT.